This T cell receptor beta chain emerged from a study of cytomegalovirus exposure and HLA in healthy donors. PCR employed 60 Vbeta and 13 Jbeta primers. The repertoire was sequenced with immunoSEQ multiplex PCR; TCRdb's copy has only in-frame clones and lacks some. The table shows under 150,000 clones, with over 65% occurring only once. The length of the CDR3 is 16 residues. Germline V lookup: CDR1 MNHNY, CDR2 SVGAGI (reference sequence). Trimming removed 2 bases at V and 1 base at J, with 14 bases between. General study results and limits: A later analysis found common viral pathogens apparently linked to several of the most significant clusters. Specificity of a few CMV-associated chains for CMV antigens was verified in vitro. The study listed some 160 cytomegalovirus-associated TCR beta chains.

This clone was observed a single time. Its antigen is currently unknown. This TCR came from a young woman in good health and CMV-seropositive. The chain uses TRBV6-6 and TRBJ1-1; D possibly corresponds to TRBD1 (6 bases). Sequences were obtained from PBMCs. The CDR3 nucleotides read TGTGCCAGCAGTTACACCACGGACAGCCCGAACACTGAAGCTTTCTTT. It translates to CASSYTTDSPNTEAFF.